This passage covers 9 T cell receptor beta chains from one sample sequenced in a study of CD8 T cells in ankylosing spondylitis. TCRdb itself ran the 5' RACE reads through MiXCR, one entry per CDR3 protein. The sample holds about 160,000 distinct CDR3 sequences, 40% to 50% seen once. Sequencing was performed on synovial fluid, either unsorted or a sorted T cell fraction (not recorded which). Receptors were obtained from a male donor with ankylosing spondylitis.

The chain joins TRBV7-9 to TRBJ2-7; 7 bases agree with TRBD2. This CDR3 region has 17 residues. Germline loops: CDR1 SEHNR, CDR2 FQNEAQ (reference sequence). The V segment lost 1 base and the J segment 0 bases; nucleotides outside the gene matches: 9. CDR3 sequence reads: CASSLGVLRGSSYEQYF. CDR3 DNA: TGTGCCAGCAGCTTAGGAGTGTTGCGGGGGAGCTCCTACGAGCAGTACTTC. The full variable domain, in which reference TRBV7-9 and TRBJ2-7 provide the parts outside the CDR3, is DTGVSQNPRHKITKRGQNVTFRCDPISEHNRLYWYRQTLGQGPEFLTYFQNEAQLEKSRLLSDRFSAERPKGSFSTLEIQRTEQGDSAMYLCASSLGVLRGSSYEQYFGPGTRLTVT.

The V call is TRBV4-3, the J call TRBJ1-1, with D possibly being TRBD1 (6 bases). Germline assignment: CDR1 LGHNA and CDR2 YSLEER. The CDR3 runs 15 residues. Trimming shortened V by 3 bases and J by 0 bases, and 11 bases separated the two germline ends. In DNA form, the CDR3 reads TGCGCCAGCAGCCATGACAGGTCCATGAACACTGAAGCTTTCTTT. This gives the protein CASSHDRSMNTEAFF.

The sample holds a few counts of this clonotype. This chain uses TRBV12-3 or TRBV12-4 with TRBJ2-5, with D possibly TRBD2 on 5 matching bases. The V end lost 5 bases, the J end lost 7 bases, and 17 bases lay between the germline ends. The CDR3 loop spans 14 amino acids. This CDR3 reads CASSPHPPGGTQYF. CDR3 nucleotide sequence: TGTGCCAGCAGTCCACACCCCCCAGGAGGGACCCAGTACTTC.

The chain joins TRBV5-8 to TRBJ2-5; TRBD1 is a possible D gene (5 bases). Trimming cost V 3 bases and J 3 bases, with 18 bases left between them. Germline CDR1 reads SGHTS; CDR2 reads YDEGEE. This CDR3 contains 16 residues. CDR3 in DNA: TGTGCCAGCAGCTACCGGACAAACAGCCCTAAAGAGACCCAGTACTTC. Its translation: CASSYRTNSPKETQYF.

V and J are TRBV11-1 and TRBJ2-5; D is possibly TRBD1 or TRBD2 (5 bases each). The CDR3 runs 13 residues. Looked up from germline, CDR1 is SGHAT and CDR2 is FQDESV (reference sequence). Between the trimmed V and J ends, which lost 5 bases and 3 bases, there was a span of 10 bases. Here the CDR3 reads CASSVGVKETQYF. CDR3 bases: TGTGCCAGCAGCGTGGGGGTAAAAGAGACCCAGTACTTC.

The chain recombines TRBV12-3 or TRBV12-4 with TRBJ2-5, with TRBD2 matching 13 bases. V lost 5 bases, J lost 5 bases, and 5 bases stayed unmatched. CDR3 length: 15 residues. CDR3 amino acids: CASSEGLAGVETQYF. The CDR3 DNA sequence: TGTGCCAGCAGTGAAGGACTAGCGGGGGTTGAGACCCAGTACTTC.

This rearrangement joins TRBV27 to TRBJ1-2, with no clear D. CDR3 size: 16 residues. The germline CDR1 and CDR2 sequences are MNHEY and SMNVEV (reference sequence). The ends were cut back, 1 base at V and 1 base at J, with 13 bases in the middle. Written as DNA, the CDR3 is TGTGCCAGCAGTTTATTCCCCGGGCGGGGTAACTATGGCTACACCTTC. Amino acid sequence: CASSLFPGRGNYGYTF.

The chain has TRBV3-1 and TRBJ1-1; D unclear. This CDR3 region has 14 residues. The V gene's germline CDR1 is LGHDT and CDR2 YNNKEL (reference sequence). Trimming pared 1 base from V and 5 bases from J, leaving 11 bases between. The CDR3 region is CASSQGEGVTEAFF. CDR3 nucleotides: TGTGCCAGCAGCCAAGGGGAGGGCGTTACTGAAGCTTTCTTT. Full variable domain (missing parts from reference TRBV3-1 and TRBJ1-1): DTAVSQTPKYLVTQMGNDKSIKCEQNLGHDTMYWYKQDSKKFLKIMFSYNNKELIINETVPNRFSPKSPDKAHLNLHINSLELGDSAVYFCASSQGEGVTEAFFGQGTRLTVV.

This clonotype was found once. The chain has TRBV2 and TRBJ2-5; 13 bases match TRBD2. This CDR3 spans 15 amino acids. Germline CDR1 and CDR2: SNHLY and FYNNEI. The junction had 3 bases not matched to a gene; V was cut back by 4 bases and J by 4 bases. This chain's CDR3 is CASSGLAGGVETQYF. CDR3 bases: TGTGCCAGCAGTGGACTAGCGGGAGGTGTAGAGACCCAGTACTTC.